This TCR beta chain was identified in a study of tumour-infiltrating T cells in Burkitt lymphoma. CDR3 length: 15 amino acids. The V and J ends lost 3 bases and 0 bases, in that order; junction bases with no gene match: 0. CDR1 is MGHRA and CDR2 is YSYEKL in the germline V gene. Using immunoSEQ multiplex PCR, the repertoire was profiled, and TCRdb retains in-frame clones only, with some absent. The sample yields around 6,500 clones, about a sixth seen once. Sequenced input: tumor tissue. The chain joins TRBV4-1 to TRBJ2-1, with TRBD1 matching over 9 bases. This receptor was taken from a human donor with diffuse large B-cell lymphoma. The CDR3: CASSQTGGSYNEQFF. The CDR3 DNA reads as TGCGCCAGCAGCCAGACAGGGGGCTCCTACAATGAGCAGTTCTTC.